In this sample, the clone carrying this T cell receptor beta chain turned up a few times. What it binds is unknown. PCR involved 60 Vbeta and 13 Jbeta primers. Generated by immunoSEQ multiplex PCR, the TCRdb table keeps only in-frame clones and is missing some. The sample consists of about 160,000 clones, about 72% of them appearing once. This entry comes from a study of cytomegalovirus exposure and HLA in healthy donors. Germline V gives CDR1 SGHNT, CDR2 YENEEA. CDR3 length: 17 amino acids. V lost 2 bases and J 2 bases, leaving 17 bases between the germline ends. General study results and limits: TCR beta V segments were, for the most part, productive about 87% or about 30% of the time in an earlier analysis. Many donors carried some public TCRs, although rarity characterized most TCR sequences. Follow-up analysis later connected one missense variant in DCLRE1C with trimming of TCR beta V- and J-genes.

This receptor was obtained from a man between 25 and 39 years old in good health and CMV-seropositive. The specimen sequenced was PBMCs. The J gene is TRBJ2-3, the V gene TRBV11-3; D may be TRBD2 (6 bases). DNA of the CDR3: TGTGCCAGCAGCTTAAGGGGCGGAGGGCTACCCACAGATACGCAGTATTTT. Its translation is CASSLRGGGLPTDTQYF.